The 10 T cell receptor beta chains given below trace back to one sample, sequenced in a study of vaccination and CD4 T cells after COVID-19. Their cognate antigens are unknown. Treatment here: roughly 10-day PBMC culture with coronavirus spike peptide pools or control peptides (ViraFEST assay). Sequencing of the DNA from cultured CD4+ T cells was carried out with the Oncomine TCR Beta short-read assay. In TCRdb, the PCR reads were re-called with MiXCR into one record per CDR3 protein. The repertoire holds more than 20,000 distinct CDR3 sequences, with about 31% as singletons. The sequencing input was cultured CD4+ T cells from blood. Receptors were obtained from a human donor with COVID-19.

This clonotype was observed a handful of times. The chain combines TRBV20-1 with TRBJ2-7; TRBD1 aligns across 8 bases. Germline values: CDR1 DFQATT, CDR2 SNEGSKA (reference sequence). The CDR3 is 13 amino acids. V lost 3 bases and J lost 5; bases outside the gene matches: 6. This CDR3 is CSARLGTGDEQYF. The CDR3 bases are TGCAGTGCTAGGCTAGGGACAGGAGACGAGCAGTACTTC.

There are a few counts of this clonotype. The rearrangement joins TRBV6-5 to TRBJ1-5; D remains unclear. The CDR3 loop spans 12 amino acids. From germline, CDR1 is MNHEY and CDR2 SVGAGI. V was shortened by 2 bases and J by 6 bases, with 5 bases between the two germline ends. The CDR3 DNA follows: TGTGCCAGCAGTTACGAGCTTCAGCCCCAGCATTTT. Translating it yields CASSYELQPQHF.

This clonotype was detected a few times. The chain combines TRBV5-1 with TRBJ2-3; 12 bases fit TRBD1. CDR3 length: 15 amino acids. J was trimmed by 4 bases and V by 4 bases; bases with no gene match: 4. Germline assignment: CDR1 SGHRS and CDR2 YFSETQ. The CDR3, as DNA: TGCGCCAGCAGCCGGGACAGGGGGCGGCCAGATACGCAGTATTTT. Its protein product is CASSRDRGRPDTQYF.

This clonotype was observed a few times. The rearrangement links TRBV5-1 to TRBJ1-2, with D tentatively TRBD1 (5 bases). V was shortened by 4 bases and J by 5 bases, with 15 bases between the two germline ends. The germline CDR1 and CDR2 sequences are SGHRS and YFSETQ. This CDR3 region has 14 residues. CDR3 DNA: TGCGCCAGCAGCACCCCCGGGACGGAATATGGCTACACCTTC. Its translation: CASSTPGTEYGYTF.

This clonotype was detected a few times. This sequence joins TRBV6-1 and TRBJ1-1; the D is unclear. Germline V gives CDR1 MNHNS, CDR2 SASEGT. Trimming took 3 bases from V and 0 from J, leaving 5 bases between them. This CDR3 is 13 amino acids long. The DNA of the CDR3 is TGTGCCAGCAGTGAGGGAATGAACACTGAAGCTTTCTTT. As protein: CASSEGMNTEAFF.

CDR3 sequence: CASRRQGVSGANVLTF. The DNA for the CDR3 is TGTGCCAGCCGTAGACAGGGTGTCTCTGGGGCCAACGTCCTGACTTTC. The J gene is TRBJ2-6, the V gene TRBV6-1; 7 bases match TRBD1. Germline values: CDR1 MNHNS, CDR2 SASEGT. The CDR3 loop spans 16 amino acids. The V gene end was trimmed by 8 bases and the J gene end by 0 bases; junction bases not matched to a gene: 7.

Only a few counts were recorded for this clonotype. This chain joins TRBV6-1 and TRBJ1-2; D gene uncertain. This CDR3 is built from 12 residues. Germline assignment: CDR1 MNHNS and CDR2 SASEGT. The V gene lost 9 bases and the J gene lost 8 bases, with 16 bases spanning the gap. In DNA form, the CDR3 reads TGTGCCAGTAAAACAATGACTACGGGCTACACCTTC. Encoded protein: CASKTMTTGYTF.

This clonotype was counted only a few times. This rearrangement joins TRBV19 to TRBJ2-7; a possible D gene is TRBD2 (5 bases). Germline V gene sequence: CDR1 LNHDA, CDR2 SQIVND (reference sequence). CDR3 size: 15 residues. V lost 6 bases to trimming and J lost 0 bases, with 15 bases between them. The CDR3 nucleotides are TGTGCCAGTAGATCGAGGACGGGGAGCTCCTACGAGCAGTACTTC. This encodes CASRSRTGSSYEQYF.

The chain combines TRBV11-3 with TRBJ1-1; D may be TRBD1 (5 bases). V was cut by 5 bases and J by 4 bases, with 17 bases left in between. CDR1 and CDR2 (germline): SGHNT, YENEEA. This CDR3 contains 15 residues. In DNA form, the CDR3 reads TGTGCCAGCAGCCGAGAGTTGGGTGACAGCACTGAAGCTTTCTTT. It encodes CASSRELGDSTEAFF.

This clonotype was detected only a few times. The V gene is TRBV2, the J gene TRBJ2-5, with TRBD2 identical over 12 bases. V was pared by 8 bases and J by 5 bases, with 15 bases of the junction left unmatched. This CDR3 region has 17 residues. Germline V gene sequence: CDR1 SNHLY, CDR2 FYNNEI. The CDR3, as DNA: TGTGCCAGCCATCTAGACCGGGCTAGCGGGGGGGCGGAGACCCAGTACTTC. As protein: CASHLDRASGGAETQYF.